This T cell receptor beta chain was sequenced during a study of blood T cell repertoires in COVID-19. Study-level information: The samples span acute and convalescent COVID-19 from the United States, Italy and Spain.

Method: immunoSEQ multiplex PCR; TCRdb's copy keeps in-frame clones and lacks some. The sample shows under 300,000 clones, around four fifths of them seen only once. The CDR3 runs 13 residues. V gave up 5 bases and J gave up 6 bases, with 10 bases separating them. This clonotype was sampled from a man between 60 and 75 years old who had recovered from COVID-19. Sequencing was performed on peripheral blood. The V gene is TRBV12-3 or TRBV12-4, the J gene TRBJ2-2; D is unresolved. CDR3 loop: CASSPRVAGELFF. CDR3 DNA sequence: TGTGCCAGCAGTCCTCGGGTCGCCGGGGAGCTGTTTTTT.